This is a list of T cell receptor beta chains from one sample in a study of blood T cell repertoires in COVID-19. Clones were read by immunoSEQ multiplex PCR, and TCRdb kept only the in-frame ones, dropping some. The sample includes some 180,000 clones, approximately 90% of them seen just once. The sample consisted of peripheral blood. All receptors come from a man aged 35 to 55 with active or convalescent COVID-19. Both conserved end residues are part of each CDR3. The D gene is left open where the match is weak. Clone size is shown for a subset of rows, as once, few, many or a class of expanded clone.

v_gene	j_gene	d_gene	abundance	CDR3aa	CDR3nt
TRBV5-6	TRBJ2-2	TRBD2	-	CASSLVRSAGGHTGELFF	TGTGCCAGCAGCTTGGTTCGGTCTGCGGGAGGGCACACCGGGGAGCTGTTTTTT
TRBV6-5	TRBJ1-2	TRBD1	-	CASSFQGGREGYTF	TGTGCCAGCAGTTTTCAGGGGGGCCGAGAGGGCTACACCTTC
TRBV3-1/TRBV3-2	TRBJ2-7	TRBD2	-	CASSQPGTSGRLSLEQYF	TGTGCCAGCAGCCAACCCGGGACTAGCGGGAGGCTGTCACTCGAGCAGTACTTC
TRBV11-2	TRBJ1-6	TRBD1	few	CASSPGQGWTPLHF	TGTGCCAGCAGCCCCGGACAGGGCTGGACACCCCTCCACTTT
TRBV9	TRBJ1-1	-	-	CASSVGGLSMNTEAFF	TGTGCCAGCAGCGTAGGCGGACTGTCTATGAACACTGAAGCTTTCTTT
TRBV28	TRBJ2-7	-	-	CASSLGETYEQYF	TGTGCCAGCAGTTTAGGGGAGACATACGAGCAGTACTTC
TRBV6-1	TRBJ1-1	TRBD1	once	CASSETGYTEAFF	TGTGCCAGCAGTGAGACAGGGTACACTGAAGCTTTCTTT
TRBV24-1	TRBJ1-2	TRBD1	-	CATSERDRVRGYTF	TGTGCCACCAGTGAGAGGGACAGGGTTCGGGGCTACACCTTC
TRBV6-2/TRBV6-3	TRBJ2-7	-	-	CASSYQPGGGGNEQYF	TGTGCCAGCAGTTACCAGCCGGGGGGCGGTGGAAACGAGCAGTACTTC
TRBV27	TRBJ1-2	TRBD1	-	CASSPPGQRYGYTF	TGTGCCAGCAGTCCTCCGGGACAGAGATATGGCTACACCTTC
TRBV29-1	TRBJ2-7	TRBD2	-	CSVDGGDGEQYF	TGCAGCGTCGACGGGGGGGACGGCGAGCAGTACTTC
TRBV7-9	TRBJ2-2	-	-	CASGDPGIPGELFF	TGTGCCAGCGGAGACCCAGGGATCCCCGGGGAGCTGTTTTTT
TRBV3-1/TRBV3-2	TRBJ2-1	TRBD2	-	CASSKAGLAGTVEQFF	TGTGCCAGCAGCAAGGCGGGACTAGCGGGAACCGTTGAGCAGTTCTTC
TRBV6-6	TRBJ2-7	-	-	CASENGQTYEQYF	TGTGCCAGCGAAAATGGGCAAACCTACGAGCAGTACTTC
TRBV7-2	TRBJ2-3	TRBD2	-	CASSKISGITDTQYF	TGTGCCAGCAGCAAGATTAGCGGGATAACAGATACGCAGTATTTT
TRBV12-3/TRBV12-4	TRBJ1-1	-	-	CASSFETGTEAFF	TGTGCCAGCAGTTTTGAAACGGGCACTGAAGCTTTCTTT
TRBV27	TRBJ1-3	TRBD1	-	CASSPDRGWKHLYF	TGTGCCAGCAGCCCAGACAGGGGATGGAAACACTTATATTTT
TRBV5-8	TRBJ1-1	TRBD1	-	CASSLGDRANTEAFF	TGTGCCAGCAGCTTGGGGGACAGGGCGAACACTGAAGCTTTCTTT
TRBV3-1/TRBV3-2	TRBJ2-3	-	-	CASSKGRQRTDTQYF	TGTGCCAGCAGTAAGGGGCGACAGCGCACAGATACGCAGTATTTT
TRBV7-2	TRBJ2-7	TRBD1	-	CASSLGGTASYEQYF	TGTGCCAGCAGCTTAGGAGGGACAGCCTCCTACGAGCAGTACTTC
TRBV7-8	TRBJ1-5	-	-	CASSLAVARNQPQHF	TGTGCCAGCAGCTTAGCGGTGGCGAGGAATCAGCCCCAGCATTTT
TRBV5-1	TRBJ2-1	-	-	CASSLDWGRRSEQFF	TGCGCCAGCAGCTTGGATTGGGGGCGCAGGAGTGAGCAGTTCTTC
TRBV19	TRBJ2-1	TRBD1	many	CASQDRGYNEQFF	TGTGCCTCTCAGGACAGGGGATACAATGAGCAGTTCTTC
TRBV6-5	TRBJ1-1	TRBD1	few	CASSFDRGNTEAFF	TGTGCCAGCAGTTTTGACAGGGGGAACACTGAAGCTTTCTTT
TRBV2	TRBJ1-5	-	-	CASSVRQQNQPQHF	TGTGCCAGCAGTGTGCGGCAGCAAAATCAGCCCCAGCATTTT
TRBV9	TRBJ2-1	-	-	CASSVLRDYNEQFF	TGTGCCAGCAGCGTACTGAGGGACTACAATGAGCAGTTCTTC
TRBV28	TRBJ1-4	-	-	CASSLLEAGVINEKLFF	TGTGCCAGCAGTTTACTTGAGGCAGGGGTTATTAATGAAAAACTGTTTTTT
TRBV11-3	TRBJ1-3	TRBD1	-	CASSLGQGGTGNTIYF	TGTGCCAGCAGCTTGGGACAGGGAGGCACTGGAAACACCATATATTTT
TRBV3-1/TRBV3-2	TRBJ1-2	-	-	CASSQEGIKPEGYTF	TGTGCCAGCAGCCAAGAAGGAATCAAACCGGAGGGCTACACCTTC
TRBV3-1/TRBV3-2	TRBJ1-3	-	-	CASSKQGVAGNTIYF	TGTGCCAGCAGCAAACAAGGAGTTGCTGGAAACACCATATATTTT
TRBV2	TRBJ2-5	-	few	CASSVNRDAETQYF	TGTGCCAGCAGTGTCAACAGGGATGCCGAGACCCAGTACTTC
TRBV15	TRBJ1-2	-	few	CATSRDTAVRFPYTF	TGTGCCACCAGCAGAGATACGGCGGTTAGGTTTCCCTACACCTTC
TRBV6-6	TRBJ2-7	-	-	CASRWGRQVYEQYF	TGTGCCAGCAGATGGGGACGACAGGTCTACGAGCAGTACTTC
TRBV7-2	TRBJ2-1	-	-	CASSLGSTYNEQFF	TGTGCCAGCAGCTTAGGGTCGACATACAATGAGCAGTTCTTC
TRBV5-5	TRBJ1-5	-	-	CASSLGAPTDQPQHF	TGTGCCAGCAGCTTAGGGGCCCCGACCGATCAGCCCCAGCATTTT
TRBV7-2	TRBJ2-3	TRBD1	-	CASSLGSGQGTDTQYF	TGTGCCAGCAGCTTAGGATCGGGACAGGGCACAGATACGCAGTATTTT
TRBV7-3	TRBJ2-3	TRBD2	-	CASSFAGGPDTQYF	TGTGCCAGCAGCTTCGCGGGGGGCCCAGATACGCAGTATTTT
TRBV5-8	TRBJ2-1	TRBD2	few	CASSRTSGTYNEQFF	TGTGCCAGCAGCCGGACTAGCGGGACTTACAATGAGCAGTTCTTC
TRBV2	TRBJ1-6	-	-	CASMRGINSPLHF	TGTGCCAGCATGAGGGGGATTAATTCACCCCTCCACTTT
TRBV6-5	TRBJ1-5	TRBD1	-	CASSLQGYQPQHF	TGTGCCAGCAGTCTACAGGGGTATCAGCCCCAGCATTTT
TRBV11-3	TRBJ1-1	-	-	CASSRGDTEAFF	TGTGCCAGCAGCCGGGGTGACACTGAAGCTTTCTTT
TRBV6-5	TRBJ1-1	TRBD1	-	CASRNRGYTEAFF	TGTGCCAGCAGAAACAGGGGTTACACTGAAGCTTTCTTT
TRBV3-1/TRBV3-2	TRBJ1-2	TRBD1	-	CASSPSGQGAIGYTF	TGTGCCAGCAGCCCTTCAGGACAGGGGGCGATTGGCTACACCTTC
TRBV7-2	TRBJ2-4	-	-	CASSFERGAKNIQYF	TGTGCCAGCAGCTTTGAAAGGGGTGCCAAAAACATTCAGTACTTC
TRBV6-1	TRBJ1-1	TRBD1	-	CASSDDGTGVNTEAFF	TGTGCCAGCAGTGATGATGGGACAGGGGTGAACACTGAAGCTTTCTTT
TRBV29-1	TRBJ1-3	-	-	CSVLQDPGNTIYF	TGCAGCGTTCTTCAGGATCCTGGAAACACCATATATTTT
TRBV19	TRBJ1-1	-	-	CASSNGIGAFF	TGTGCCAGTAGTAATGGCATTGGAGCTTTCTTT
TRBV6-6	TRBJ2-7	-	-	CASSYLRGSHEQYF	TGTGCCAGCAGTTACCTCAGGGGATCCCACGAGCAGTACTTC
TRBV5-1	TRBJ2-5	-	-	CASSLFGFQETQYF	TGCGCCAGCAGCTTGTTTGGCTTCCAAGAGACCCAGTACTTC
TRBV24-1	TRBJ2-7	TRBD1	-	CATSGDRVYEQYF	TGTGCCACCAGTGGGGACAGGGTCTACGAGCAGTACTTC
TRBV7-9	TRBJ1-2	-	-	CASSFEDTYGYTF	TGTGCCAGCAGCTTTGAGGATACCTATGGCTACACCTTC
TRBV7-6	TRBJ2-2	-	-	CASSLPVTGENTGELFF	TGTGCCAGCAGCTTGCCCGTGACAGGCGAAAACACCGGGGAGCTGTTTTTT
TRBV6-5	TRBJ2-7	-	-	CASSYGERSSYEQYF	TGTGCCAGCAGTTACGGGGAGAGGAGCTCCTACGAGCAGTACTTC
TRBV27	TRBJ2-7	-	-	CASRLEGAVSREQYF	TGTGCCAGCAGACTCGAAGGGGCAGTCTCGCGCGAGCAGTACTTC
TRBV12-3/TRBV12-4	TRBJ2-5	-	-	CASTNRVRETQYF	TGTGCCAGCACAAACAGGGTTAGGGAGACCCAGTACTTC
TRBV6-6	TRBJ1-2	TRBD1	-	CASTRSGQLYGYTF	TGTGCCAGCACCCGCTCGGGACAGCTCTATGGCTACACCTTC
TRBV18	TRBJ1-5	TRBD1	-	CASSPAGQSPTAQHF	TGTGCCAGCTCACCAGCGGGACAGTCTCCGACGGCCCAGCATTTT